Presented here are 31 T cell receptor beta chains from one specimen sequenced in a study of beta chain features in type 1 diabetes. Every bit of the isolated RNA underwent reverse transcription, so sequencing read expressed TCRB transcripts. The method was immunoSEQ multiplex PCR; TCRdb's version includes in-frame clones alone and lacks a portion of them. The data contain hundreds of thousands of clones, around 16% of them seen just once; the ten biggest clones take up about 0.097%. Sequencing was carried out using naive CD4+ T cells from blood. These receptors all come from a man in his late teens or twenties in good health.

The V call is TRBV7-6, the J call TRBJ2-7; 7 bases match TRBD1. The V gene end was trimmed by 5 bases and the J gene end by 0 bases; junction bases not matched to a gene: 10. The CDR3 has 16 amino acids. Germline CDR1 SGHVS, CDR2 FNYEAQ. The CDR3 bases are TGTGCCAGCAGCACGGCCGGGACAGCGATCTCCTACGAGCAGTACTTC. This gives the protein CASSTAGTAISYEQYF.

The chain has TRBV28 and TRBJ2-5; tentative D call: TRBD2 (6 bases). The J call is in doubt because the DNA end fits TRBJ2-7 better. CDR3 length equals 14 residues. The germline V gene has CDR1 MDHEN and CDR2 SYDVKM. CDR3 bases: TGTGCCAGCAGTTTGGGTGGCGGGAAGCACGAGCAGTACTTC. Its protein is CASSLGGGKHEQYF.

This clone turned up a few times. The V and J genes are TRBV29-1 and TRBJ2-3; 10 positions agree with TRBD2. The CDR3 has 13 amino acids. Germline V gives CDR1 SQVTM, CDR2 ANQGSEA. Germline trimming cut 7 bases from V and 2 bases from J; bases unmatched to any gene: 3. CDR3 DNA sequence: TGCAGCGCTAGCGGGGGCCCCACAGATACGCAGTATTTT. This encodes CSASGGPTDTQYF.

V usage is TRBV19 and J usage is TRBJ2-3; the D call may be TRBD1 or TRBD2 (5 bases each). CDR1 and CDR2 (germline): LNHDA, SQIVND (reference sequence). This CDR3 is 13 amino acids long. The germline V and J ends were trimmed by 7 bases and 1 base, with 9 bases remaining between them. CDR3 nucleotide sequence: TGTGCCAGTAATGAGGGACGCACAGATACGCAGTATTTT. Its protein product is CASNEGRTDTQYF.

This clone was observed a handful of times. In DNA, the CDR3 is TGTGCCAGCTCACGGGACAGGGGAGAATACAATGAGCAGTTCTTC. Protein sequence: CASSRDRGEYNEQFF. The J gene is TRBJ2-1, the V gene TRBV18; 10 bases are shared with TRBD1. V gave up 4 bases and J gave up 4 bases; unmatched junction bases: 4. The CDR3 is 15 amino acids. From germline, CDR1 is KGHSH and CDR2 LQKENI.

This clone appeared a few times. The CDR3 region is CATSRGRDRAYEQYF. CDR3 DNA: TGTGCCACCAGCAGGGGTAGGGACAGGGCCTACGAGCAGTACTTC. The V and J genes are TRBV15 and TRBJ2-7; 9 nucleotides line up with TRBD1. With 3 bases clipped from V and 2 bases from J, the junction kept 5 bases outside the gene matches. The CDR3 consists of 15 residues. Germline V gene sequence: CDR1 LNHNV, CDR2 YYDKDF (reference sequence).

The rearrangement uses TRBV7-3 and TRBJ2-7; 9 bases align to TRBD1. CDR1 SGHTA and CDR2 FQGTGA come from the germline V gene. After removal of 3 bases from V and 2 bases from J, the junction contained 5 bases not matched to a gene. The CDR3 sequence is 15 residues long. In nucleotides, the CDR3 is TGTGCCAGCAGCTTGTTACAGGGGGCAGCCTACGAGCAGTACTTC. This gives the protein CASSLLQGAAYEQYF.

The CDR3 is CASSLEGFAQGNIQYF. CDR3 coding DNA: TGCGCCAGCAGCTTGGAAGGTTTTGCTCAGGGAAACATTCAGTACTTC. This chain joins TRBV5-1 and TRBJ2-4, with D tentatively TRBD1 (5 bases). Germline CDR1 reads SGHRS; CDR2 reads YFSETQ. This CDR3 comprises 16 residues. The V end was cut by 0 bases, the J end by 6 bases, with 16 bases between.

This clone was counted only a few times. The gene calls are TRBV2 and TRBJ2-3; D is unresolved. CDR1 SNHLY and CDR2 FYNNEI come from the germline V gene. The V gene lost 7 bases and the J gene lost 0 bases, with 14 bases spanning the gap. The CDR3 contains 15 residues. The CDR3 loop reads CASKNLRQSTDTQYF. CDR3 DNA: TGTGCCAGCAAGAATCTGCGACAAAGCACAGATACGCAGTATTTT.

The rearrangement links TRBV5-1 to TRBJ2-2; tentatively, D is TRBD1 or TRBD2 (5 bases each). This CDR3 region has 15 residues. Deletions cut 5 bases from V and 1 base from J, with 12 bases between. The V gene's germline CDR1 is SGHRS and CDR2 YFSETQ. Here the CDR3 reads CASRRTGQNTGELFF. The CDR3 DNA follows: TGCGCCAGCAGAAGAACGGGGCAGAACACCGGGGAGCTGTTTTTT.

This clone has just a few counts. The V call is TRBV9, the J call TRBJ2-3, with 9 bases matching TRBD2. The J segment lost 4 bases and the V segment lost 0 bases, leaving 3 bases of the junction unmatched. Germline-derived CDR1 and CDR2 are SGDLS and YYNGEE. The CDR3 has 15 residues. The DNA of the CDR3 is TGTGCCAGCAGCGTAGGGCTAGCGGGGTCAGATACGCAGTATTTT. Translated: CASSVGLAGSDTQYF.

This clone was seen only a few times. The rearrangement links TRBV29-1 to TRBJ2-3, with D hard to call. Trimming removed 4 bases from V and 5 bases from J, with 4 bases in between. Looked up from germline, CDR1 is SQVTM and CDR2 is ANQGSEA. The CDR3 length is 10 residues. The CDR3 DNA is TGCAGCGTTGCAAGAGATACGCAGTATTTT. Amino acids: CSVARDTQYF.

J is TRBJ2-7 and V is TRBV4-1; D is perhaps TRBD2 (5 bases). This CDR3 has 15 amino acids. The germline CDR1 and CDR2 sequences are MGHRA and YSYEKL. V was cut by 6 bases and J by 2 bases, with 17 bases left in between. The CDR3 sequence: CASRFATGSTYEQYF. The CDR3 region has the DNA TGCGCCAGCAGGTTCGCTACGGGGTCAACCTACGAGCAGTACTTC.

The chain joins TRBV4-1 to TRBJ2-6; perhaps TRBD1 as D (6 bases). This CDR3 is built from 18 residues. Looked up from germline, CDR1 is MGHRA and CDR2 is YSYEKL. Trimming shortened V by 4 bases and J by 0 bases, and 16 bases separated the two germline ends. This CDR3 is CASSPGRRGISGANVLTF. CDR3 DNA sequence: TGCGCCAGCAGCCCGGGCCGCAGGGGAATCTCTGGGGCCAACGTCCTGACTTTC.

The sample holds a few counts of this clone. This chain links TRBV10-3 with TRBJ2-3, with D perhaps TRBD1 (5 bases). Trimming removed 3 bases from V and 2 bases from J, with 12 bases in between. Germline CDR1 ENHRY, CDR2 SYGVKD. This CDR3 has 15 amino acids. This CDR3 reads CAISDHRPLTDTQYF. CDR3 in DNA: TGTGCCATCAGTGATCACAGGCCCCTCACAGATACGCAGTATTTT.

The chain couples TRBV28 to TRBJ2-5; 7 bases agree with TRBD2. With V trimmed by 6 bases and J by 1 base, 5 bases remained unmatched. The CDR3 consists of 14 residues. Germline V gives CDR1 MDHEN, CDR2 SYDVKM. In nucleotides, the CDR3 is TGTGCCAGCAGAACCACGGGGGGCCAAGAGACCCAGTACTTC. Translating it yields CASRTTGGQETQYF.

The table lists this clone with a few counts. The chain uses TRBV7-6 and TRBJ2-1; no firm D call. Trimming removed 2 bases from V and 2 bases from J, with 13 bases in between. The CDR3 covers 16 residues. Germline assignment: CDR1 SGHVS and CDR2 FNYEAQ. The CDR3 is CASSLPWSLAYNEQFF. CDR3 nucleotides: TGTGCCAGCAGCTTACCCTGGAGTTTGGCCTACAATGAGCAGTTCTTC. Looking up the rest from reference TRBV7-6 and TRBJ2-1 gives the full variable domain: GAGVSQSPRYKVTKRGQDVALRCDPISGHVSLYWYRQALGQGPEFLTYFNYEAQQDKSGLPNDRFSAERPEGSISTLTIQRTEQRDSAMYRCASSLPWSLAYNEQFFGPGTRLTVL.

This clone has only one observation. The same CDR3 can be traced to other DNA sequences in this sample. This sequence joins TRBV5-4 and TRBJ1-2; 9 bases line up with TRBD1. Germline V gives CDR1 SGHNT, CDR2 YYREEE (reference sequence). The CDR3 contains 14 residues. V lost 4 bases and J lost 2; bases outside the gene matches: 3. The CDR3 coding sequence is TGTGCCAGCAGCCGCGGACAGGGGAACTATGGCTACACCTTC. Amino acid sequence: CASSRGQGNYGYTF.

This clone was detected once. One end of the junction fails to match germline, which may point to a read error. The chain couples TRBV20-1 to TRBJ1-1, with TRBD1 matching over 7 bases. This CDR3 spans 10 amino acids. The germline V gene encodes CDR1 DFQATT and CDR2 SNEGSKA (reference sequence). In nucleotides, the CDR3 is TGCAGTGCTAACCAAATTCAGGGGGTTTTT. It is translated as CSANQIQGVF.

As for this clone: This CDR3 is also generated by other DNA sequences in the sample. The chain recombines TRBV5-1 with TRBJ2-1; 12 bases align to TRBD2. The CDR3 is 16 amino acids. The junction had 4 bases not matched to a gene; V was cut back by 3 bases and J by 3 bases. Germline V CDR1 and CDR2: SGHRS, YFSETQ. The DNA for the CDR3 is TGCGCCAGCAGCTCGCCGGGACTAGCGGGCTACAATGAGCAGTTCTTC. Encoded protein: CASSSPGLAGYNEQFF.

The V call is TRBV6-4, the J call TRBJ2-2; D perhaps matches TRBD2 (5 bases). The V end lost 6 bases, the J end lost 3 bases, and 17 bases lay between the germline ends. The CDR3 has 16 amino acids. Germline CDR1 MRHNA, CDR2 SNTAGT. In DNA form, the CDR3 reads TGTGCCAGCAGCGATTTCGGTGGGAGAGACACCGGGGAGCTGTTTTTT. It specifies CASSDFGGRDTGELFF.

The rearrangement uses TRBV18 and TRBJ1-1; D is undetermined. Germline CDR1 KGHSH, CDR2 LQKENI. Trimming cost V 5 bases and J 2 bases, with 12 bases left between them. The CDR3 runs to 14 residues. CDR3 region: CASSSNPRNTEAFF. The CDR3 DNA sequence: TGTGCCAGCTCATCGAATCCCCGAAACACTGAAGCTTTCTTT.

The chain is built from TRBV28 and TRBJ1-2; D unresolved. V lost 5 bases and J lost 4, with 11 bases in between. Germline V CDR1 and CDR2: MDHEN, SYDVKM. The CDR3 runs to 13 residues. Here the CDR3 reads CASSPAASYGYTF. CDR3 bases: TGTGCCAGCAGTCCAGCGGCAAGCTATGGCTACACCTTC.

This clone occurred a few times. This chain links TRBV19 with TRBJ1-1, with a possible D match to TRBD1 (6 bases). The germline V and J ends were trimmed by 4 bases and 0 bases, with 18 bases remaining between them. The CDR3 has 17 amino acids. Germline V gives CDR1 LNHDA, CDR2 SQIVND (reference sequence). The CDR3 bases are TGTGCCAGTAGTAGGGGATCCCTCGGGACAATGAACACTGAAGCTTTCTTT. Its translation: CASSRGSLGTMNTEAFF.

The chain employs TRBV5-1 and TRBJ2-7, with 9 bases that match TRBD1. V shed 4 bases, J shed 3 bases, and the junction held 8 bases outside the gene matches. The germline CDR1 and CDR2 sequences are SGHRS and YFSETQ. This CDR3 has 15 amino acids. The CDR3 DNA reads TGCGCCAGCAGCGGATCCGGGACAGGGATCTACGAGCAGTACTTC. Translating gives CASSGSGTGIYEQYF.

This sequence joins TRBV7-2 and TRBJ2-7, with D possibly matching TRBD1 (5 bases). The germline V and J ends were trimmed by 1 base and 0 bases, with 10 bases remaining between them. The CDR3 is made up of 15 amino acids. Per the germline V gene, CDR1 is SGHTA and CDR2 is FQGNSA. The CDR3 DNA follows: TGTGCCAGCAGCTTAGGACAGCTCTACTCCTACGAGCAGTACTTC. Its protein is CASSLGQLYSYEQYF. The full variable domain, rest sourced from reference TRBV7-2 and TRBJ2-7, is GAGVSQSPSNKVTEKGKDVELRCDPISGHTALYWYRQSLGQGLEFLIYFQGNSAPDKSGLPSDRFSAERTGGSVSTLTIQRTQQEDSAVYLCASSLGQLYSYEQYFGPGTRLTVT.

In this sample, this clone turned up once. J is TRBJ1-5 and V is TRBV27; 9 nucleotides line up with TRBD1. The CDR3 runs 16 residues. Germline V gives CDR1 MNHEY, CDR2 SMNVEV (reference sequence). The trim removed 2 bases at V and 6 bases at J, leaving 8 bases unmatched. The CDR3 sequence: CASSLITGGVVQPQHF. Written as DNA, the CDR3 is TGTGCCAGCAGTTTAATCACAGGGGGCGTCGTTCAGCCCCAGCATTTT.

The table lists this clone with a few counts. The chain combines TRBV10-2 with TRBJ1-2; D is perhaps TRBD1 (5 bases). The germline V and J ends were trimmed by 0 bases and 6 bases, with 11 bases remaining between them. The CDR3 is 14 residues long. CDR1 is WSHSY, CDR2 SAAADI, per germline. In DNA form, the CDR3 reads TGCGCCAGCAGTGAGTCGGGACTCCCGCATGGCTACACCTTC. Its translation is CASSESGLPHGYTF.

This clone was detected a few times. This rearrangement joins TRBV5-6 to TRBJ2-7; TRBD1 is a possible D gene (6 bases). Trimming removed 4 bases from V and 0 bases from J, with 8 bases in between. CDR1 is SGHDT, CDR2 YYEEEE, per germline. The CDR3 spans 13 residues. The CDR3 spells CASSRTVSYEQYF. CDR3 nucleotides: TGTGCCAGCAGCCGGACAGTCTCCTACGAGCAGTACTTC. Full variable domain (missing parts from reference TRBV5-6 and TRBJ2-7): DAGVTQSPTHLIKTRGQQVTLRCSPKSGHDTVSWYQQALGQGPQFIFQYYEEEERQRGNFPDRFSGHQFPNYSSELNVNALLLGDSALYLCASSRTVSYEQYFGPGTRLTVT.

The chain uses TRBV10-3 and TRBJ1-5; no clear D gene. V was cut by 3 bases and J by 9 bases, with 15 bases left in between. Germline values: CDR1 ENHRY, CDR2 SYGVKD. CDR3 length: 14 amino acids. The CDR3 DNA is TGTGCCATCAGTGATCAAACCCTCTTGGGGCCCCAGCATTTT. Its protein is CAISDQTLLGPQHF.

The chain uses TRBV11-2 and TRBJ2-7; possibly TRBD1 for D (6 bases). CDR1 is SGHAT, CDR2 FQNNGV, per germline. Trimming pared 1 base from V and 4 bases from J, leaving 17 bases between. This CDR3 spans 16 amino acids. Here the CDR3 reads CASSLGTWTERYEQYF. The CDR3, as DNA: TGTGCCAGCAGCTTAGGGACCTGGACAGAACGTTACGAGCAGTACTTC.